Following are 10 T cell receptor beta chains from one sample sequenced in a study of blood T cells in healthy people across ages. For the second PCR, which ran for about 7 to 11 cycles, a sample-barcoded 5' primer and a J-beta primer mix were used. TCRdb reprocessed the 5' RACE reads with MiXCR, giving one entry per CDR3 protein. The sample carries approximately 730,000 distinct CDR3 sequences, roughly 50% recorded once. Sequences were obtained from blood. Receptor source: a man older than 75 in good health.

V usage is TRBV10-3 and J usage is TRBJ1-2, with 7 bases lining up with TRBD1. From germline, CDR1 is ENHRY and CDR2 SYGVKD. Unmatched junction bases numbered 11, after V lost 4 bases and J lost 6 bases. This CDR3 is built from 15 residues. This CDR3 is CAISVKIQGIDGYTF. For the CDR3, the DNA is TGTGCCATCAGTGTCAAAATACAGGGGATTGATGGCTACACCTTC.

This clonotype showed up just a few times. The chain uses TRBV29-1 and TRBJ2-5, with 7 nucleotides matching TRBD1. J was trimmed by 3 bases and V by 6 bases; bases with no gene match: 13. CDR3 length equals 15 residues. Germline values: CDR1 SQVTM, CDR2 ANQGSEA. CDR3 bases: TGCAGCGTCCTCATTGTACGAGACAGGGAAGAGACCCAGTACTTC. Amino acids: CSVLIVRDREETQYF.

This clonotype appeared many times. V usage is TRBV4-2 and J usage is TRBJ2-7; tentative D call: TRBD2 (6 bases). This CDR3 is built from 15 residues. Germline CDR1 LGHNA, CDR2 YNFKEQ. Trimming shortened V by 6 bases and J by 2 bases, and 17 bases separated the two germline ends. The DNA for the CDR3 is TGTGCCAGCAGTCCACGCGGCGGGGTTACCTACGAGCAGTACTTC. Its protein product is CASSPRGGVTYEQYF.

The chain has TRBV7-2 and TRBJ1-4, with unresolved D. The CDR3 is 15 residues long. Trimming removed 1 base from V and 8 bases from J, with 14 bases in between. Germline V lookup: CDR1 SGHTA, CDR2 FQGNSA. The chain's CDR3 is CASSLGGRPDEKLFF. CDR3 sequence (DNA): TGTGCCAGCAGCTTAGGAGGGAGGCCAGACGAAAAACTGTTTTTT.

The chain recombines TRBV21-1 with TRBJ1-1. TRBV21-1 counts as a pseudogene. The CDR3 sequence is 14 residues long. The CDR3 reads CASSRTRGSPEAFF. CDR3 nucleotide sequence: TGTGCCAGCAGCCGAACTAGGGGGTCCCCTGAAGCTTTCTTT.

The CDR3 region is CASSLGQFEAFF. The CDR3 coding sequence is TGTGCCAGCAGTTTAGGACAGTTTGAAGCTTTCTTT. V is TRBV12-3 or TRBV12-4 and J is TRBJ1-1, with D perhaps TRBD1 (5 bases). Trimming took 1 base from V and 7 from J, leaving 7 bases between them. This CDR3 is built from 12 residues.

This clonotype was counted only a few times. The chain joins TRBV3-1 to TRBJ2-7, with a possible D match to TRBD2 (7 bases). The V and J ends lost 2 bases and 0 bases respectively, with 14 bases between them. The V gene's germline CDR1 is LGHDT and CDR2 YNNKEL (reference sequence). The CDR3 length is 16 residues. CDR3 region: CASSQQGRGTSYEQYF. The CDR3 bases are TGTGCCAGCAGCCAACAGGGGAGGGGAACCTCCTACGAGCAGTACTTC.

CDR3 coding DNA: TGTGCCAGCGCCACAGGGACAGGGGCACTAGGCTACACCTTC. Amino acid sequence: CASATGTGALGYTF. The V and J genes are TRBV3-1 and TRBJ1-2, with 10 bases identical to TRBD1. This CDR3 has 14 amino acids. Trimming cost V 8 bases and J 8 bases; bases outside gene matches: 11. The germline gives CDR1 LGHDT, CDR2 YNNKEL (reference sequence).

This clonotype turned up a few times. V is TRBV5-1 and J is TRBJ2-1; TRBD2 agrees at 9 bases. Per the germline V gene, CDR1 is SGHRS and CDR2 is YFSETQ. The CDR3 covers 15 residues. With 4 bases clipped from V and 6 bases from J, the junction kept 8 bases outside the gene matches. This CDR3 reads CASSVIAGVGNEQFF. Written as DNA, the CDR3 is TGCGCCAGCAGCGTTATAGCGGGAGTGGGCAATGAGCAGTTCTTC.

The chain links TRBV24-1 to TRBJ2-5, with TRBD2 identical over 7 bases. From germline, CDR1 is KGHDR and CDR2 SFDVKD. The ends lost 6 bases at V and 2 bases at J; junction bases unmatched: 11. This CDR3 contains 16 residues. CDR3 loop: CATSSDSGGGQETQYF. The CDR3 coding sequence is TGTGCCACCAGTTCGGATTCGGGGGGAGGGCAAGAGACCCAGTACTTC.